The clone carrying this T cell receptor (beta chain) was seen a few times. Its antigen is still unknown. The data belong to a study of cytomegalovirus exposure and HLA in healthy donors. Use of 60 Vbeta and 13 Jbeta primers characterized the PCR. Original data processing: Unique TCR beta chains totaled roughly 81 million in a later count, with approximately 11 million of them shared. Generated by immunoSEQ multiplex PCR, the TCRdb table keeps only in-frame clones and is missing some. The V and J calls and clone size were taken over from that table, and D and trimming were inferred from the DNA. The sample records some 180,000 clones, about 78% being singletons. Study findings and constraints: Reported results showed that the classifier diagnosed cytomegalovirus status with high specificity and sensitivity.

With V trimmed by 4 bases and J by 8 bases, 10 bases remained unmatched. CDR3 size: 15 residues. Germline V gene sequence: CDR1 SNHLY, CDR2 FYNNEI. V gene TRBV2 combines with J gene TRBJ2-1; TRBD1 agrees at 8 bases. Sequencing used PBMCs. The clonotype originates from a woman aged 25 to 39 in good health and CMV-seronegative. The CDR3 sequence is CASSGLAQGEYEQFF. The CDR3 nucleotides are TGTGCCAGCAGTGGATTAGCACAGGGGGAATATGAGCAGTTCTTC.